This T cell receptor beta chain was profiled in a study of CD8 T cells in ankylosing spondylitis (dated by TCRdb to the late 2010s). A note on the overall study: The study profiled T cell receptor beta repertoires in healthy donors and ankylosing spondylitis patients to find disease-linked TCR variants. The full study cohort comprised around 25 ankylosing spondylitis patients and approximately 100 healthy donors. Peripheral blood samples were taken, and synovial fluid was additionally collected from ankylosing spondylitis patients. General study outcomes and caveats: Some motif variants had previously been reported in the synovial fluid and blood of reactive arthritis patients, which suggests shared mechanisms of disease initiation. The disease-linked clones showed a CD8+ phenotype and occurred at relatively low frequencies in peripheral blood. A TCR beta motif of about 8 highly homologous amino acid variants appeared characteristic of blood from ankylosing spondylitis patients. Significant enrichment of the disease-linked clones was reported in matched synovial fluid samples from ankylosing spondylitis patients.

The cysteine opens and the phenylalanine closes a CDR3 of 13 amino acids. The DNA shown is the 39-base CDR3, in frame from base 1. As encoded in the germline V gene, CDR1 is SQVTM while CDR2 is ANQGSEA. V was cut back by 4 bases and J by 8 bases, leaving a gap of 15 bases between them. About this clonotype itself: Its antigen is unknown. No much larger clonotype is one base removed from it; base qualities were not supplied.

The reads were generated on an Illumina HiSeq 2500. Quantitative 5'-RACE with molecular barcodes was used to prepare TCR beta libraries. Regarding the original processing steps: A new computational method based on a probabilistic model of VDJ rearrangement was used to identify disease-linked TCR variants. The raw public reads went through TCRdb reprocessing: fastp at Q25, MiXCR clone calling, in-frame beta chains kept. A single entry per CDR3 protein holds the most common genes and DNA from its merged rows. These V and J calls derive from TCRdb rather than the authors' analysis. The sample profile shows approximately 220,000 distinct CDR3 sequences; about 26% of them were found once. Around 6.3% of the sample is held by the ten biggest clonotypes.

The sequencing sample was made of blood, either unsorted or a sorted T cell fraction (not recorded which). Recombination linked TRBV29-1 to TRBJ2-1; no confident D gene assignment can be made. The TCR comes from a male donor with ankylosing spondylitis or in good health (not recorded which). The CDR3: CSVASGSRDEQFF. The nucleotides are TGCAGCGTTGCCTCTGGCAGCCGCGATGAGCAGTTCTTC.